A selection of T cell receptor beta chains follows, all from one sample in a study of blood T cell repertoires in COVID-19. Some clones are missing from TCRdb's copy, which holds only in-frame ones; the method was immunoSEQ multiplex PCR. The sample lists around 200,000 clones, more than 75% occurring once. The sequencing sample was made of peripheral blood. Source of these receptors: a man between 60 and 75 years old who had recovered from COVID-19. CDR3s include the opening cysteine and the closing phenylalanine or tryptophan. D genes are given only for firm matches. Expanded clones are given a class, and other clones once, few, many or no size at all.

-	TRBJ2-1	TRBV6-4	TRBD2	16	TGTGCCAGCAGCGCATCACCTAGCGGGAGTAGTAATGAGCAGTTCTTC	CASSASPSGSSNEQFF
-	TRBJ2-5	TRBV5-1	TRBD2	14	TGCGCCAGCAATGGCGGGAGGGCGAAAGAGACCCAGTACTTC	CASNGGRAKETQYF
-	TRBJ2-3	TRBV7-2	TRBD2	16	TGTGCCAGCAGCTTAGGAGCGGGGGGGCTGGGAGATACGCAGTATTTT	CASSLGAGGLGDTQYF
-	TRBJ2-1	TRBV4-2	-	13	TGTGCCAGCAGCCAAGATAAACTATATGAGCAGTTCTTC	CASSQDKLYEQFF
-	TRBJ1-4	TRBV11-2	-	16	TGTGCCAGCAGCTTAGTTGGGGGCAGTACCCAGGAAAAACTGTTTTTT	CASSLVGGSTQEKLFF
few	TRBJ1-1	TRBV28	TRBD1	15	TGTGCCAGCAGCCCCTCGTCGACAGGGGCGGGTGAAGCTTTCTTT	CASSPSSTGAGEAFF
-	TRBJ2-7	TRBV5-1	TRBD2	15	TGCGCCAGCAGCTTGGGAAGCGGGGTCTCCTACGAGCAGTACTTC	CASSLGSGVSYEQYF
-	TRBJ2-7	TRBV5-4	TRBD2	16	TGTGCCAGCAGCTCCGAACTAGCGCAGAGCTCCTACGAGCAGTACTTC	CASSSELAQSSYEQYF
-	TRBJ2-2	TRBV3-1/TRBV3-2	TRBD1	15	TGTGCCAGCAGCCAGGGACAGGGGTACACCGGGGAGCTGTTTTTT	CASSQGQGYTGELFF
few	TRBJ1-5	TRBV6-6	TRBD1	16	TGTGCCAGCAGTTACTCAAGCCCCGGACAGGGACAGCCCCAGCATTTT	CASSYSSPGQGQPQHF
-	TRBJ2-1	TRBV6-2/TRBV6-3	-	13	TGTGCCAGCAGTTCCGCGGTGTACAATGAGCAGTTCTTC	CASSSAVYNEQFF